Listed here are 5 T cell receptor beta chains from one sample, sequenced in a study of shared clonotypes between healthy human individuals. Produced via immunoSEQ multiplex PCR; TCRdb's table is partial and in-frame only. The repertoire holds about 960,000 clones, with approximately 76% as singletons. The material sequenced was memory CD4+ T cells sorted from blood. Subset in this sample: CD45RA-negative fraction. The source is a man aged 18 to 35 in good health.

CDR3 nucleotides: TGTGCTAGTGGTTTGGTACGACCTCCCGGGCCCTACAATGAGCAGTTCTTC. This translates into CASGLVRPPGPYNEQFF. The rearrangement links TRBV12-5 to TRBJ2-1; D not certain. The CDR3 is made up of 17 amino acids. CDR1 and CDR2 from the germline V gene are LGHNT and FRNRAP. The V and J ends lost 0 bases and 2 bases respectively, with 14 bases between them.

The chain has TRBV10-3 and TRBJ2-7; 14 positions match TRBD2. Unmatched junction bases numbered 8, after V lost 10 bases and J lost 6 bases. Per the germline V gene, CDR1 is ENHRY and CDR2 is SYGVKD. The CDR3 consists of 14 residues. DNA of the CDR3: TGTGCCACACTCGGGACTAGCGGGAGCACCGAGCAGTACTTC. Protein sequence: CATLGTSGSTEQYF.

The chain is built from TRBV9 and TRBJ1-3; possibly TRBD1 for D (6 bases). CDR3 length: 11 residues. The germline CDR1 and CDR2 sequences are SGDLS and YYNGEE. V was clipped by 7 bases and J by 9 bases, with 11 bases between them. The CDR3 spells CASGEGGTIYF. In DNA, the CDR3 is TGTGCCAGCGGGGAGGGGGGCACCATATATTTT.

The chain combines TRBV5-1 with TRBJ2-4; D is ambiguous. The CDR3 has 13 amino acids. Germline V gene lookup returns CDR1 SGHRS and CDR2 YFSETQ. Deletions cut 4 bases from V and 8 bases from J, with 13 bases between. The CDR3 here is CASSLLGVDIQYF. CDR3 nucleotides: TGCGCCAGCAGCCTTCTTGGGGTCGACATTCAGTACTTC.

The chain joins TRBV5-1 to TRBJ2-7, with 7 bases that match TRBD2. Germline V lookup: CDR1 SGHRS, CDR2 YFSETQ. The CDR3 covers 15 residues. J was trimmed by 0 bases and V by 1 base; bases with no gene match: 4. CDR3 protein: CASSLIRGDSYEQYF. The CDR3 nucleotides read TGCGCCAGCAGCTTGATCCGGGGGGACTCCTACGAGCAGTACTTC.